This TCR beta chain came from a study of cytomegalovirus exposure and HLA in healthy donors. The germline V gene has CDR1 SGHAT and CDR2 FQNNGV. The CDR3 has 15 amino acids. Between the trimmed V and J ends, which lost 5 bases and 1 base, there was a span of 15 bases. As for the donors, each was a healthy bone marrow donor. A multiplex PCR was run with 60 Vbeta primers and 13 Jbeta primers. Only in-frame clones appear in the TCRdb table, and some are missing; sequencing was by immunoSEQ multiplex PCR. Of about 130,000 clones listed, around 77% are singletons. The origin of this receptor is a middle-aged woman in good health and CMV-seropositive. This chain uses TRBV11-2 with TRBJ2-7; possibly TRBD1 for D (6 bases). Sample: PBMCs. The CDR3 sequence is CASSRVGARSYEQYF. CDR3 DNA sequence: TGTGCCAGCAGCCGCGTGGGGGCAAGGTCCTACGAGCAGTACTTC.